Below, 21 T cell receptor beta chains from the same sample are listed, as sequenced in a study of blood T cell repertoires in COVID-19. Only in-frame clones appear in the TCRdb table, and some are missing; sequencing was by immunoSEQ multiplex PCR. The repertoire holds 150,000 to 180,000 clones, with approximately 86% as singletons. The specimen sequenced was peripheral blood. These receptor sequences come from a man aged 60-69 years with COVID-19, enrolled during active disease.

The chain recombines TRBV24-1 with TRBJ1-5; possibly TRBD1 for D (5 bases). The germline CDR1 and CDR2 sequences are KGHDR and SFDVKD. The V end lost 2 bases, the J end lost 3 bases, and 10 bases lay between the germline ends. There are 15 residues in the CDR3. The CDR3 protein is CATSDSGQYNQPQHF. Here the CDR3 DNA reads TGTGCCACCAGTGATTCAGGGCAGTACAATCAGCCCCAGCATTTT.

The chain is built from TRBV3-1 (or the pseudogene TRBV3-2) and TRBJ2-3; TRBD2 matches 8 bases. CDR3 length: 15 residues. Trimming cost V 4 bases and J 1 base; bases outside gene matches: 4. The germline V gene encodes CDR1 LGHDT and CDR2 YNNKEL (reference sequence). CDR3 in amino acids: CASSRSGGGTDTQYF. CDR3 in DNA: TGTGCCAGCAGCCGGTCGGGGGGGGGCACAGATACGCAGTATTTT.

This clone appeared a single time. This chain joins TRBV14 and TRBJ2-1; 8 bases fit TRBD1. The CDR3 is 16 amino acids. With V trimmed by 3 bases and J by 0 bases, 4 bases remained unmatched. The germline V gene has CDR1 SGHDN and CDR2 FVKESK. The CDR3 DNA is TGTGCCAGCAGCCACGCAACAGGGGGCTCCTACAATGAGCAGTTCTTC. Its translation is CASSHATGGSYNEQFF.

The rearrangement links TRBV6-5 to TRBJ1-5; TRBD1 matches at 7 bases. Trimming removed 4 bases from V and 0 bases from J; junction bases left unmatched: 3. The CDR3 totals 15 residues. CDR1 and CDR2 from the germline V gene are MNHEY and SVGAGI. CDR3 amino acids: CASSLTGYSNQPQHF. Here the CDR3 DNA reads TGTGCCAGCAGTTTGACAGGGTATAGCAATCAGCCCCAGCATTTT.

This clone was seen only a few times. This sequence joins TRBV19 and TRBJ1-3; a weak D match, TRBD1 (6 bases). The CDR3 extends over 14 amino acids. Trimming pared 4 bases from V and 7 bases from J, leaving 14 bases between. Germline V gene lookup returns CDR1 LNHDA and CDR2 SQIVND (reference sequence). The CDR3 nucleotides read TGTGCCAGTAGTACAGGGGCCCCTCGGAACACCATATATTTT. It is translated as CASSTGAPRNTIYF.

The CDR3 here is CASRRGDSNTGELFF. In nucleotides, the CDR3 is TGCGCCAGTCGGCGAGGGGACTCGAACACCGGGGAGCTGTTTTTT. The chain combines TRBV5-1 with TRBJ2-2; D is possibly TRBD2 (6 bases). The CDR3 contains 15 residues. Germline CDR1 reads SGHRS; CDR2 reads YFSETQ. The V end was cut by 8 bases, the J end by 0 bases, with 14 bases between.

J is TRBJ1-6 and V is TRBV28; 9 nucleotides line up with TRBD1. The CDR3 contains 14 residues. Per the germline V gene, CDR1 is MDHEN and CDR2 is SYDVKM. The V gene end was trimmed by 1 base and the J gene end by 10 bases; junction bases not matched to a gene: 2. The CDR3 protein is CASSLSQGASPLHF. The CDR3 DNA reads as TGTGCCAGCAGTTTATCACAGGGGGCATCACCCCTCCACTTT.

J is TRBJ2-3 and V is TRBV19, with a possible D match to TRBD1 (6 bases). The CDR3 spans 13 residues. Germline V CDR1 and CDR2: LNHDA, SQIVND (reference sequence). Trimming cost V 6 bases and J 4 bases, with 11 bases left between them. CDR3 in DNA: TGTGCCAGTAGACATGCAGGGGCAGATACGCAGTATTTT. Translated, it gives CASRHAGADTQYF.

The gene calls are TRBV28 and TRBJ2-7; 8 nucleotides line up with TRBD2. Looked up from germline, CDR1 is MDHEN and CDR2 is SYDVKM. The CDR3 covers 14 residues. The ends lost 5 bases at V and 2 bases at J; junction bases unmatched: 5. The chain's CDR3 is CASSRLATTYEQYF. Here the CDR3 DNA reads TGTGCCAGCAGTCGACTAGCGACCACCTACGAGCAGTACTTC.

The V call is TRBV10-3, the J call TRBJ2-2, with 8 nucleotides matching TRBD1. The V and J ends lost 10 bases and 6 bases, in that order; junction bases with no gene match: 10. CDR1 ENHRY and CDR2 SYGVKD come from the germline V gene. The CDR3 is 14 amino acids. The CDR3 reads CATRTGPGSGELFF. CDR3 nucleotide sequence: TGTGCCACTAGGACAGGGCCGGGGTCCGGGGAGCTGTTTTTT.

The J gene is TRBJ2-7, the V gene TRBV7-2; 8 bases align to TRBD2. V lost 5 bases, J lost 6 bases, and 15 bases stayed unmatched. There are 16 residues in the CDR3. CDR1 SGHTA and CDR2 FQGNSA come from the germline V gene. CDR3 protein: CASSPGPGLVTSEQYF. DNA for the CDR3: TGTGCCAGCAGCCCAGGCCCGGGACTAGTAACCTCCGAGCAGTACTTC.

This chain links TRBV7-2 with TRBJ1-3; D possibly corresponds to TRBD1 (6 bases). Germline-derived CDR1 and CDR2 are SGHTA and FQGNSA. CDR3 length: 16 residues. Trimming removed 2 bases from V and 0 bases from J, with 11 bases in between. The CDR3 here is CASSLRQGNSGNTIYF. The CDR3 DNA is TGTGCCAGCAGCTTACGTCAGGGGAACTCTGGAAACACCATATATTTT.

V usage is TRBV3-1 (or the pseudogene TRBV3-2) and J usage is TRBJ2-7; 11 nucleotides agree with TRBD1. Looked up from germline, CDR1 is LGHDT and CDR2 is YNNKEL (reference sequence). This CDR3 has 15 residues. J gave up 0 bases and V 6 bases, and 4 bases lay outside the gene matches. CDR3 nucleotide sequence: TGTGCCAGCAGGGAAGGGACAGGGGGCTCCTACGAGCAGTACTTC. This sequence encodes CASREGTGGSYEQYF.

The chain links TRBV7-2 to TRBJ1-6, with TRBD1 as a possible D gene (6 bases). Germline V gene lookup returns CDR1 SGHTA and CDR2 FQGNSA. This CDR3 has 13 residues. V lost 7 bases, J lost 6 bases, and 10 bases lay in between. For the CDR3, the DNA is TGTGCCAGCAACACGGACAGTAATTCACCCCTCCACTTT. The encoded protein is CASNTDSNSPLHF.

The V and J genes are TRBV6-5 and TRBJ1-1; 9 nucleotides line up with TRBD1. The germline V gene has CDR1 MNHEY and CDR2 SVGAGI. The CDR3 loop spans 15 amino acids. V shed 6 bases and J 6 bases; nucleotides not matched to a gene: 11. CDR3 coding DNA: TGTGCCAGCAGGGGGACAGGGATTGGGACCGCTGAAGCTTTCTTT. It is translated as CASRGTGIGTAEAFF.

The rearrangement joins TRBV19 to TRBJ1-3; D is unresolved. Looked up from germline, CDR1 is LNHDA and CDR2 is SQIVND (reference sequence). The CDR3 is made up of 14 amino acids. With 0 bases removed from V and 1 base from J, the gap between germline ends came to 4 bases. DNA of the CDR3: TGTGCCAGTAGTATAGAAGCGTCTGGAAACACCATATATTTT. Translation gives CASSIEASGNTIYF.

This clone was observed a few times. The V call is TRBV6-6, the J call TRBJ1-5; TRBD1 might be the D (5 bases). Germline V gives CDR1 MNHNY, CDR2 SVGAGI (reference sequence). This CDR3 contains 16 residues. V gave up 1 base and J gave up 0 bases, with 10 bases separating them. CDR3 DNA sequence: TGTGCCAGCAGTTACTTCGACAGCTATAGCAATCAGCCCCAGCATTTT. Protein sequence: CASSYFDSYSNQPQHF.

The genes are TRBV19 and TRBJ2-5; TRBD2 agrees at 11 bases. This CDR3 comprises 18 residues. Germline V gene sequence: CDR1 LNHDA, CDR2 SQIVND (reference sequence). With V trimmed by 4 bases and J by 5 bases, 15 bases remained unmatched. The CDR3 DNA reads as TGTGCCAGTAGTACGACGGCTGGACTAGCGGGTGGCGGGGAGACCCAGTACTTC. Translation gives CASSTTAGLAGGGETQYF.

The CDR3 loop reads CASSPQLATGELFF. CDR3 coding DNA: TGTGCCAGCAGCCCCCAGCTAGCGACCGGGGAGCTGTTTTTT. The V and J genes are TRBV7-2 and TRBJ2-2; TRBD2 might be the D (6 bases). Trimming took 5 bases from V and 5 from J, leaving 12 bases between them. The CDR3 covers 14 residues. Germline assignment: CDR1 SGHTA and CDR2 FQGNSA.

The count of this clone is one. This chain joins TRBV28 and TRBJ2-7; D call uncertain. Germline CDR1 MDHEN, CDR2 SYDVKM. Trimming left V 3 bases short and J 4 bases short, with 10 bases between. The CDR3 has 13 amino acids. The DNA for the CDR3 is TGTGCCAGCAGTTTCCAGAACAGTTACGAGCAGTACTTC. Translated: CASSFQNSYEQYF.

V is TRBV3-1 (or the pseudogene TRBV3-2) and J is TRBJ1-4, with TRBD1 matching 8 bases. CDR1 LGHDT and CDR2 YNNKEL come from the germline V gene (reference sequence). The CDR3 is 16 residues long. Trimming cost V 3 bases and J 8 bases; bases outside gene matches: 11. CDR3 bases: TGTGCCAGCAGCCAGGAAGACAGGGGCCGTCTAGAAAAACTGTTTTTT. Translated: CASSQEDRGRLEKLFF.